This TCR beta chain emerged from a study of blood T cell repertoires in COVID-19. Study overall: Sources were T cells, B-cell-depleted T cells, or PBMCs; the material itself was cDNA or gDNA.

The assay was immunoSEQ multiplex PCR, and TCRdb's table has in-frame clones only and misses some. The sample yields roughly 200,000 clones, approximately 81% seen once. Seattle-derived patients entered the study during active infection and were followed longitudinally. CDR3 length: 13 amino acids. Germline loops: CDR1 GTSNPN, CDR2 SVGIG (reference sequence). Sequenced sample: peripheral blood. This clonotype was obtained from a person aged 65 to 79 with COVID-19, enrolled during active disease. The V and J genes are TRBV30 and TRBJ2-3; 7 bases map to TRBD2. In DNA, the CDR3 is TGTGCTCGGGACGGGAGGACCACAGATACGCAGTATTTT. It yields the protein CARDGRTTDTQYF.